A single sample gave rise to the 25 T cell receptor beta chains below, sequenced in a study of blood T cell repertoires in COVID-19. Only in-frame clones appear in the TCRdb table, and some are missing; sequencing was by immunoSEQ multiplex PCR. Of under 200,000 clones in the sample, approximately 82% were seen once. Specimen: PBMCs or T cells enriched from blood (not recorded which). The receptors shown here come from a woman between 50 and 59 years old in a cohort exposed to, infected with or recovered from COVID-19 (not recorded which).

This chain links TRBV2 with TRBJ2-5; 10 bases align to TRBD2. The CDR3 loop spans 15 amino acids. Germline V gene sequence: CDR1 SNHLY, CDR2 FYNNEI. V shed 2 bases and J 2 bases; nucleotides not matched to a gene: 2. CDR3 nucleotide sequence: TGTGCCAGCAGTGAAAGGACTAGCGGACAAGAGACCCAGTACTTC. Translation gives CASSERTSGQETQYF.

This clone is a singleton in its sample. This chain uses TRBV5-3 with TRBJ1-5, with TRBD1 identical over 8 bases. TRBV5-3 is filed as an ORF, its function uncertain. The junction had 7 bases not matched to a gene; V was cut back by 5 bases and J by 6 bases. This CDR3 comprises 14 residues. In DNA form, the CDR3 reads TGTGCCAGAAGTTGGACAGGGAAAAGTCAGCCCCAGCATTTT. As protein: CARSWTGKSQPQHF.

In this sample, this clone turned up a few times. The DNA for the CDR3 is TGTGCCAGCAGCTTAGGGGGACAGGGAAATTCACCCCTCCACTTT. As protein: CASSLGGQGNSPLHF. This chain uses TRBV7-2 with TRBJ1-6, with TRBD1 identical over 9 bases. The V and J ends lost 1 base and 7 bases, in that order; junction bases with no gene match: 2. This CDR3 has 15 amino acids. Germline V gene data show CDR1 as SGHTA and CDR2 as FQGNSA.

The J gene is TRBJ1-1, the V gene TRBV11-2, with D tentatively TRBD1 (6 bases). The CDR3 has 15 amino acids. CDR1 and CDR2 from the germline V gene are SGHAT and FQNNGV. Trimming cost V 1 base and J 1 base, with 10 bases left between them. The CDR3 reads CASSLVVTGNTEAFF. CDR3 nucleotides: TGTGCCAGCAGCTTAGTGGTGACAGGGAACACTGAAGCTTTCTTT.

This clone is a singleton in its sample. The chain couples TRBV6-5 to TRBJ1-4, with 7 bases fitting TRBD1. The CDR3 extends over 15 amino acids. V lost 0 bases, J lost 7 bases, and 5 bases stayed unmatched. Germline values: CDR1 MNHEY, CDR2 SVGAGI. CDR3: CASSYSTGYPEKLFF. The CDR3 DNA sequence: TGTGCCAGCAGTTACTCGACAGGGTATCCTGAAAAACTGTTTTTT.

This chain uses TRBV14 with TRBJ2-3, with 8 bases that match TRBD1. The CDR3 has 13 residues. The V gene end was trimmed by 4 bases and the J gene end by 4 bases; junction bases not matched to a gene: 1. Germline assignment: CDR1 SGHDN and CDR2 FVKESK. The CDR3 protein is CASSRDRSDTQYF. DNA for the CDR3: TGTGCCAGCAGCCGGGACAGGTCAGATACGCAGTATTTT.

The V and J genes are TRBV7-8 and TRBJ1-1; maybe TRBD1 (6 bases). Germline-derived CDR1 and CDR2 are SGHVS and FQNEAQ. V lost 0 bases to trimming and J lost 4 bases, with 15 bases between them. The CDR3 length is 16 residues. CDR3 protein: CASSLAEGERGTEAFF. CDR3 in DNA: TGTGCCAGCAGCTTAGCCGAGGGGGAAAGGGGCACTGAAGCTTTCTTT.

CDR3: CASSLAGLKNQPQHF. The CDR3 DNA reads as TGTGCCAGCAGCTTAGCAGGACTGAAGAATCAGCCCCAGCATTTT. V usage is TRBV11-2 and J usage is TRBJ1-5, with D unclear. Germline CDR1 and CDR2: SGHAT and FQNNGV. V dropped 1 base and J dropped 4 bases, with 11 bases sitting between them. The CDR3 consists of 15 residues.

The J gene is TRBJ2-7, the V gene TRBV11-2; a possible D gene is TRBD1 (6 bases). The CDR3 runs to 14 residues. Germline lookup yields CDR1 SGHAT and CDR2 FQNNGV. V was cut by 1 base and J by 5 bases, with 12 bases left in between. CDR3 in amino acids: CASSLGTGMNEQYF. For the CDR3, the DNA is TGTGCCAGCAGCTTAGGAACAGGGATGAACGAGCAGTACTTC.

The chain recombines TRBV28 with TRBJ1-6, with a possible D match to TRBD1 (6 bases). Germline CDR1 reads MDHEN; CDR2 reads SYDVKM. V lost 6 bases, J lost 7 bases, and 13 bases lay in between. The CDR3 spans 14 residues. The CDR3 protein is CASRLGQTNSPLHF. CDR3 nucleotide sequence: TGTGCCAGCAGACTAGGACAGACGAATTCACCCCTCCACTTT. The whole variable domain, remainder taken from reference TRBV28 and TRBJ1-6, is DVKVTQSSRYLVKRTGEKVFLECVQDMDHENMFWYRQDPGLGLRLIYFSYDVKMKEKGDIPEGYSVSREKKERFSLILESASTNQTSMYLCASRLGQTNSPLHFGNGTRLTVT.

The V and J genes are TRBV28 and TRBJ1-4, with 8 bases lining up with TRBD1. The CDR3 contains 15 residues. Germline assignment: CDR1 MDHEN and CDR2 SYDVKM. The V gene end was trimmed by 3 bases and the J gene end by 10 bases; junction bases not matched to a gene: 10. CDR3 nucleotides: TGTGCCAGCAGTTTCGTTACAGGGGGTACTGGAAAACTGTTTTTT. Translation gives CASSFVTGGTGKLFF.

This clone occurred once. J is TRBJ1-4 and V is TRBV9, with no clear D. V lost 0 bases to trimming and J lost 7 bases, with 7 bases between them. The CDR3 sequence is 13 residues long. CDR1 SGDLS and CDR2 YYNGEE come from the germline V gene. This chain's CDR3 is CASSVVTGEKLFF. DNA for the CDR3: TGTGCCAGCAGCGTAGTGACGGGTGAAAAACTGTTTTTT.

This clone has only a few counts. V gene TRBV19 combines with J gene TRBJ1-4, with D maybe TRBD1 (5 bases). Germline loops: CDR1 LNHDA, CDR2 SQIVND (reference sequence). The CDR3 loop spans 12 amino acids. V lost 3 bases and J lost 7, with 6 bases in between. DNA for the CDR3: TGTGCCAGTAGTATTCAGGGTGAAAAACTGTTTTTT. Its translation: CASSIQGEKLFF.

The chain joins TRBV7-6 to TRBJ2-1, with 9 bases aligning to TRBD1. Trimming took 3 bases from V and 4 from J; bases not matched to a gene: 4. Germline loops: CDR1 SGHVS, CDR2 FNYEAQ. The CDR3 has 15 amino acids. The CDR3 region is CASSFGTGRYNEQFF. The CDR3 DNA reads TGTGCCAGCAGCTTCGGGACAGGGAGGTACAATGAGCAGTTCTTC.

This clone is a singleton in its sample. The V gene is TRBV10-3, the J gene TRBJ1-1, with 12 bases that match TRBD1. Trimming at V came to 2 bases and at J to 5 bases, leaving 3 bases not matched to a gene. Germline CDR1 and CDR2: ENHRY and SYGVKD. There are 15 residues in the CDR3. The CDR3: CAISEGDRGQTEAFF. The CDR3 DNA sequence: TGTGCCATCAGTGAGGGGGACAGGGGGCAGACTGAAGCTTTCTTT.

The J gene is TRBJ1-1, the V gene TRBV6-1; the match to TRBD1 covers 8 bases. The CDR3 length is 14 residues. The trim removed 3 bases at V and 10 bases at J, leaving 10 bases unmatched. In germline, CDR1 is MNHNS, CDR2 SASEGT. For the CDR3, the DNA is TGTGCCAGCAGTGATCGGGGACAGGAGGTTCGAGCTTTCTTT. Translating it yields CASSDRGQEVRAFF.

This clone appeared a single time. This chain uses TRBV18 with TRBJ2-4; possible D gene TRBD2, 6 bases. Looked up from germline, CDR1 is KGHSH and CDR2 is LQKENI. Trimming pared 3 bases from V and 7 bases from J, leaving 13 bases between. CDR3 length: 14 amino acids. CDR3 region: CASSPGGERNIQYF. In DNA, the CDR3 is TGTGCCAGCTCACCGGGGGGAGAGCGTAACATTCAGTACTTC.

V gene TRBV27 combines with J gene TRBJ2-1, with D unresolved. CDR3 length: 11 residues. Trimming cost V 7 bases and J 5 bases, with 6 bases left between them. Germline values: CDR1 MNHEY, CDR2 SMNVEV (reference sequence). The CDR3 region has the DNA TGTGCCAGCACTCGGGACAATGAGCAGTTCTTC. Translation: CASTRDNEQFF.

The CDR3 protein is CASSPTPGLADTGELFF. As DNA, the CDR3 is TGTGCCAGCAGCCCCACACCGGGACTAGCAGACACCGGGGAGCTGTTTTTT. The chain is built from TRBV3-1 (or the pseudogene TRBV3-2) and TRBJ2-2; TRBD2 matches at 9 bases. V lost 4 bases and J lost 3; bases outside the gene matches: 9. Germline assignment: CDR1 LGHDT and CDR2 YNNKEL (reference sequence). The CDR3 is 17 amino acids.

The V call is TRBV3-1 (or the pseudogene TRBV3-2), the J call TRBJ1-1, with D perhaps TRBD1 (5 bases). V lost 0 bases and J 8 bases, leaving 13 bases between the germline ends. From germline, CDR1 is LGHDT and CDR2 YNNKEL (reference sequence). The CDR3 contains 14 residues. The CDR3 sequence: CASSQDSSGEEAFF. In nucleotides, the CDR3 is TGTGCCAGCAGCCAAGATAGTTCGGGGGAAGAAGCTTTCTTT.

The chain couples TRBV19 to TRBJ1-5, with TRBD1 matching over 7 bases. The CDR3 consists of 14 residues. CDR1 and CDR2 (germline): LNHDA, SQIVND (reference sequence). V was clipped by 5 bases and J by 3 bases; unmatched bases: 4. The CDR3, as DNA: TGTGCCAGTAGTTCGGACAGGACCAATCAGCCCCAGCATTTT. Protein sequence: CASSSDRTNQPQHF.

This clone was counted a single time. V and J are TRBV19 and TRBJ1-3; 7 nucleotides match TRBD1. In germline, CDR1 is LNHDA, CDR2 SQIVND (reference sequence). Germline trimming cut 4 bases from V and 4 bases from J; bases unmatched to any gene: 10. There are 16 residues in the CDR3. The CDR3 sequence is CASSTRDSAPGNTIYF. The DNA of the CDR3 is TGTGCCAGTAGTACCAGGGACAGTGCCCCGGGAAACACCATATATTTT. Filled out from reference TRBV19 and TRBJ1-3, the complete variable domain reads DGGITQSPKYLFRKEGQNVTLSCEQNLNHDAMYWYRQDPGQGLRLIYYSQIVNDFQKGDIAEGYSVSREKKESFPLTVTSAQKNPTAFYLCASSTRDSAPGNTIYFGEGSWLTVV.

The V gene is TRBV10-3, the J gene TRBJ1-5; 9 nucleotides line up with TRBD1. This CDR3 has 16 amino acids. Germline V gene data show CDR1 as ENHRY and CDR2 as SYGVKD. V lost 2 bases and J lost 6; bases outside the gene matches: 8. CDR3 DNA: TGTGCCATCAGTGAGACGAAACAGGGGGCTGGTCAGCCCCAGCATTTT. Translated: CAISETKQGAGQPQHF.

The chain employs TRBV7-3 and TRBJ2-2; 8 bases agree with TRBD1. Trimming removed 5 bases from V and 6 bases from J; junction bases left unmatched: 5. Per germline, CDR1 SGHTA and CDR2 FQGTGA. This CDR3 has 14 residues. The CDR3 DNA reads TGTGCCAGCAGCAACCAGGGGGCGGCCGGGGAGCTGTTTTTT. This gives the protein CASSNQGAAGELFF.

The genes are TRBV28 and TRBJ1-5; 9 bases map to TRBD1. This CDR3 is built from 16 residues. Germline CDR1 is MDHEN and CDR2 is SYDVKM. V trimming: 3 bases; J trimming: 1 base; junction bases outside the gene matches: 4. In nucleotides, the CDR3 is TGTGCCAGCAGTTTTCGACAGGGGGGAAGCAATCAGCCCCAGCATTTT. Its translation: CASSFRQGGSNQPQHF.